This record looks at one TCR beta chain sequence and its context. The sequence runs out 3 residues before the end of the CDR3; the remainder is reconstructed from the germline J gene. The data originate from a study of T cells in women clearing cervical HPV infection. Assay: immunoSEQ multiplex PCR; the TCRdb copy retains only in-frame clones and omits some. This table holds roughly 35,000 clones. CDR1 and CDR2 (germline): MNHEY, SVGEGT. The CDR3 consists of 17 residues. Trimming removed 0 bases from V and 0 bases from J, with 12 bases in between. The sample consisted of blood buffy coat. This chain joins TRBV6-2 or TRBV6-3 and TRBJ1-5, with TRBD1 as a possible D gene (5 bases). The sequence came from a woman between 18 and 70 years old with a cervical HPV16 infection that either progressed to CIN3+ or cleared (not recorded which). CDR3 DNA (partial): TGTGCCAGCAGTTACTCAGGGGTCTCCCTTAGCAATCAGCCC. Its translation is CASSYSGVSLSNQP. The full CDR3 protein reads CASSYSGVSLSNQPQHF.